The sequence of this T cell receptor (beta chain) was determined in a study of blood T cell repertoires in COVID-19. To note about this clone: This same CDR3 is encoded by further DNA sequences in the sample.

In the authors' workflow: Reference gene primer amplification yielded estimated nucleated cell counts. TCRdb's table, derived via immunoSEQ multiplex PCR, lists solely in-frame clones and lacks some. V and J calls and clone size are as listed in that table; D and trimming were resolved from the DNA. The repertoire holds a few hundred thousand clones, with around 82% as singletons. Input material: peripheral blood. The receptor's source is a woman aged 55-70 years with acute or convalescent COVID-19.

The CDR3 reads CASSLTRGPNTEAFF. CDR3 nucleotide sequence: TGTGCCAGCAGCTTAACGAGGGGGCCGAACACTGAAGCTTTCTTT. V and J are TRBV7-3 and TRBJ1-1; 7 bases map to TRBD1. The CDR3 covers 15 residues. Germline V gene data show CDR1 as SGHTA and CDR2 as FQGTGA. V lost 0 bases, J lost 1 base, and 2 bases stayed unmatched. Complete variable domain (other parts from reference TRBV7-3 and TRBJ1-1): GAGVSQTPSNKVTEKGKYVELRCDPISGHTALYWYRQSLGQGPEFLIYFQGTGAADDSGLPNDRFFAVRPEGSVSTLKIQRTERGDSAVYLCASSLTRGPNTEAFFGQGTRLTVV.